The 26 T cell receptor beta chains reported below all come from one sample, sequenced in a study of identical twins. Each CDR3 protein gets one entry after TCRdb re-called the 5' RACE reads with MiXCR. Of roughly 470,000 distinct CDR3 sequences in the sample, approximately 14% were seen once. These data also featured in a second study, about yellow fever vaccine responses in identical twins.

The source material was CD4+ T cells sorted from blood. Receptors originate from a woman aged 18-35 years in good health.

V and J are TRBV3-1 and TRBJ2-3, with 9 bases aligning to TRBD2. Trimming at V came to 4 bases and at J to 10 bases, leaving 9 bases not matched to a gene. The germline CDR1 and CDR2 sequences are LGHDT and YNNKEL (reference sequence). The CDR3 loop spans 14 amino acids. This CDR3 is CASSPSGTSRAQYF. Written as DNA, the CDR3 is TGTGCCAGCAGCCCCTCCGGGACTAGCAGGGCGCAGTATTTT.

CDR3 DNA: TGTGCCAGCAGCTCCTCGGGACTAGCGGGAGGGGGCCTTGGCACAGATACGCAGTATTTT. Its protein is CASSSSGLAGGGLGTDTQYF. The chain combines TRBV11-2 with TRBJ2-3, with 16 positions matching TRBD2. V gave up 4 bases and J gave up 1 base; unmatched junction bases: 11. Germline CDR1 and CDR2: SGHAT and FQNNGV. CDR3 length: 20 residues.

In DNA, the CDR3 is TGTGCCACCAGTGACCGTCCCGCCTGGAATTCACCCCTCCACTTT. This encodes CATSDRPAWNSPLHF. The V and J genes are TRBV24-1 and TRBJ1-6; D not certain. This CDR3 has 15 residues. Trimming removed 4 bases at V and 7 bases at J, with 13 bases between. Germline V gene sequence: CDR1 KGHDR, CDR2 SFDVKD.

This clonotype was counted at least ten times. The chain joins TRBV29-1 to TRBJ2-4; 8 bases are a match to TRBD2. The CDR3 runs 16 residues. Per the germline V gene, CDR1 is SQVTM and CDR2 is ANQGSEA. J gave up 4 bases and V 3 bases, and 11 bases lay outside the gene matches. The CDR3: CSVDIRGGALKNIQYF. CDR3 sequence (DNA): TGCAGCGTTGACATACGGGGGGGGGCCCTAAAAAACATTCAGTACTTC. Looking up the rest from reference TRBV29-1 and TRBJ2-4 gives the full variable domain: SAVISQKPSRDICQRGTSLTIQCQVDSQVTMMFWYRQQPGQSLTLIATANQGSEATYESGFVIDKFPISRPNLTFSTLTVSNMSPEDSSIYLCSVDIRGGALKNIQYFGAGTRLSVL.

This sequence joins TRBV10-3 and TRBJ2-1, with D perhaps TRBD1 or TRBD2 (5 bases each). This CDR3 has 14 residues. V was clipped by 8 bases and J by 6 bases, with 17 bases between them. Per germline, CDR1 ENHRY and CDR2 SYGVKD. CDR3 amino acids: CAIAGQERGNEQFF. For the CDR3, the DNA is TGTGCCATCGCGGGTCAAGAGAGGGGCAATGAGCAGTTCTTC.

In its sample, this clonotype was seen a few times. The chain combines TRBV7-9 with TRBJ1-1; 9 bases agree with TRBD1. In germline, CDR1 is SEHNR, CDR2 FQNEAQ (reference sequence). The CDR3 has 15 residues. J lost 5 bases, V lost 5 bases, and 9 bases had no gene match. The CDR3 loop reads CASSPGQGRETEAFF. The CDR3 DNA sequence: TGTGCCAGCAGCCCGGGACAGGGTCGGGAGACTGAAGCTTTCTTT.

This clonotype has a handful of counts. The chain combines TRBV15 with TRBJ2-1; 14 bases line up with TRBD2. CDR1 LNHNV and CDR2 YYDKDF come from the germline V gene (reference sequence). Trimming took 2 bases from V and 15 from J; bases not matched to a gene: 6. The CDR3 has 14 residues. The DNA of the CDR3 is TGTGCCACCAGCAGACCCGGGACTAGCGGGAGACGGTTCTTC. Translation gives CATSRPGTSGRRFF.

This clonotype occurred a few times. The chain couples TRBV5-1 to TRBJ2-1; D unclear. The CDR3 contains 16 residues. Deletions cut 4 bases from V and 5 bases from J, with 19 bases between. CDR1 and CDR2 from the germline V gene are SGHRS and YFSETQ. The CDR3 sequence: CASSTMGRGRNNEQFF. The DNA of the CDR3 is TGCGCCAGCAGCACCATGGGAAGAGGACGGAACAATGAGCAGTTCTTC.

This clonotype was recorded a few times. The rearrangement joins TRBV30 to TRBJ1-6, with D unresolved. This CDR3 contains 12 residues. Germline CDR1 is GTSNPN and CDR2 is SVGIG (reference sequence). V dropped 3 bases and J dropped 6 bases, with 6 bases sitting between them. CDR3 nucleotides: TGTGCCTGGAGCAGGACTAATTCACCCCTCCACTTT. Translating gives CAWSRTNSPLHF.

V usage is TRBV6-1 and J usage is TRBJ1-4; D might be TRBD1 (6 bases). Germline values: CDR1 MNHNS, CDR2 SASEGT. With 6 bases removed from V and 7 bases from J, the gap between germline ends came to 18 bases. The length of the CDR3 is 15 residues. The CDR3 reads CASSLRTDHSEKLFF. The CDR3 coding sequence is TGTGCCAGCAGCCTACGGACAGACCACAGTGAAAAACTGTTTTTT.

This sequence joins TRBV7-2 and TRBJ2-5; no clear D. From germline, CDR1 is SGHTA and CDR2 FQGNSA. V shed 3 bases and J shed 7 bases, with 12 bases lying between them. The CDR3 sequence is 13 residues long. As DNA, the CDR3 is TGTGCCAGCAGCTTCGCGTCTTCAGGGACCCAGTACTTC. Its protein is CASSFASSGTQYF.

The chain couples TRBV7-9 to TRBJ2-1, with 7 nucleotides matching TRBD1. This CDR3 region has 15 residues. Trimming at V came to 2 bases and at J to 4 bases, leaving 5 bases not matched to a gene. In germline, CDR1 is SEHNR, CDR2 FQNEAQ (reference sequence). CDR3 nucleotides: TGTGCCAGCAGCTTAAGAACAGGGGAATACAATGAGCAGTTCTTC. This translates into CASSLRTGEYNEQFF. Combining the CDR3 with reference TRBV7-9 and TRBJ2-1 gives the whole variable domain DTGVSQNPRHKITKRGQNVTFRCDPISEHNRLYWYRQTLGQGPEFLTYFQNEAQLEKSRLLSDRFSAERPKGSFSTLEIQRTEQGDSAMYLCASSLRTGEYNEQFFGPGTRLTVL.

CDR3 DNA sequence: TGTGCCAGCAGCTTAGCGCAGGGGGGAGCCTACAATGAGCAGTTCTTC. Translation: CASSLAQGGAYNEQFF. The chain is built from TRBV7-2 and TRBJ2-1; weak D call: TRBD1 (7 bases). CDR1 and CDR2 from the germline V gene are SGHTA and FQGNSA. The V gene lost 0 bases and the J gene lost 2 bases, with 11 bases spanning the gap. The CDR3 is 16 residues long.

This clonotype was found a few times. The chain recombines TRBV5-1 with TRBJ2-3; no definite D call. V lost 1 base and J 1 base, leaving 7 bases between the germline ends. The CDR3 sequence is 14 residues long. Germline loops: CDR1 SGHRS, CDR2 YFSETQ. CDR3 sequence: CASSLISGTDTQYF. The CDR3 bases are TGCGCCAGCAGCTTGATAAGCGGCACAGATACGCAGTATTTT.

The chain links TRBV5-5 to TRBJ2-7, with 8 positions matching TRBD1. This CDR3 is 14 amino acids long. V lost 4 bases, J lost 5 bases, and 8 bases stayed unmatched. Germline-derived CDR1 and CDR2 are SGHKS and YYEKEE (reference sequence). CDR3 protein: CASSPVPGGNEQYF. The CDR3 nucleotides read TGTGCCAGCAGCCCGGTCCCAGGGGGCAACGAGCAGTACTTC.

This clonotype has more than one count but fewer than ten. V and J are TRBV12-3 or TRBV12-4 and TRBJ2-1; TRBD2 aligns across 8 bases. This CDR3 is built from 14 residues. The V and J ends lost 3 bases and 5 bases, in that order; junction bases with no gene match: 3. CDR3 coding DNA: TGTGCCAGCAGTTTGTTTAGCGGGAACAATGAGCAGTTCTTC. Its translation: CASSLFSGNNEQFF.

This clonotype was recorded at least ten times. The rearrangement uses TRBV11-2 and TRBJ2-7, with D perhaps matching TRBD1 (6 bases). This CDR3 has 14 residues. V was cut by 2 bases and J by 1 base, with 9 bases left in between. Germline V lookup: CDR1 SGHAT, CDR2 FQNNGV. The CDR3 is CASSLSTGSYEQYF. CDR3 nucleotide sequence: TGTGCCAGCAGCTTATCGACAGGATCCTACGAGCAGTACTTC.

This clonotype showed up just a few times. The rearrangement links TRBV20-1 to TRBJ1-2; D is unclear. Trimming removed 3 bases from V and 8 bases from J, with 10 bases in between. The CDR3 has 11 amino acids. CDR1 is DFQATT and CDR2 is SNEGSKA in the germline V gene (reference sequence). CDR3 nucleotides: TGCAGTGCTAGGATACTTCGGGGCTACACCTTC. Its protein product is CSARILRGYTF.

The chain links TRBV19 to TRBJ2-3; D is perhaps TRBD2 (5 bases). The germline V gene has CDR1 LNHDA and CDR2 SQIVND (reference sequence). Between the trimmed V and J ends, which lost 7 bases and 8 bases, there was a span of 16 bases. This CDR3 has 13 residues. The CDR3 bases are TGTGCCAGTACCTCTCATGGACTTGGTACGCAGTATTTT. Amino acids: CASTSHGLGTQYF. Looking up the rest from reference TRBV19 and TRBJ2-3 gives the full variable domain: DGGITQSPKYLFRKEGQNVTLSCEQNLNHDAMYWYRQDPGQGLRLIYYSQIVNDFQKGDIAEGYSVSREKKESFPLTVTSAQKNPTAFYLCASTSHGLGTQYFGPGTRLTVL.

This clonotype was counted between two and nine times. V usage is TRBV20-1 and J usage is TRBJ2-1, with 14 nucleotides matching TRBD2. This CDR3 is built from 15 residues. CDR1 and CDR2 from the germline V gene are DFQATT and SNEGSKA (reference sequence). The J segment lost 5 bases and the V segment lost 6 bases, leaving 6 bases of the junction unmatched. The CDR3: CSAFRLAGGDNEQFF. DNA for the CDR3: TGCAGTGCCTTTAGACTAGCGGGAGGGGACAATGAGCAGTTCTTC.

This clonotype was seen a handful of times. The gene calls are TRBV7-9 and TRBJ2-4; 12 bases map to TRBD1. Looked up from germline, CDR1 is SEHNR and CDR2 is FQNEAQ (reference sequence). The V and J ends lost 5 bases and 3 bases, in that order; junction bases with no gene match: 8. This CDR3 is built from 17 residues. The CDR3 region is CASSRSGTGGVKNIQYF. CDR3 nucleotides: TGTGCCAGCAGCCGTTCCGGGACAGGGGGCGTCAAAAACATTCAGTACTTC.

This clonotype was observed many times. V gene TRBV6-1 combines with J gene TRBJ2-1; D is ambiguous. Germline V gives CDR1 MNHNS, CDR2 SASEGT. Trimming removed 6 bases at V and 9 bases at J, with 15 bases between. The CDR3 consists of 13 residues. The CDR3 bases are TGTGCCAGCAGCCTCTCAGCCCGGCCTGAGCAGTTCTTC. Protein sequence: CASSLSARPEQFF.

The chain has TRBV28 and TRBJ2-7; TRBD2 agrees at 7 bases. In germline, CDR1 is MDHEN, CDR2 SYDVKM. V lost 4 bases and J lost 2; bases outside the gene matches: 8. CDR3 length equals 15 residues. CDR3 nucleotide sequence: TGTGCCAGCAGTTATCCTCTGGGGGGGGCCTACGAGCAGTACTTC. It translates to CASSYPLGGAYEQYF.

The CDR3 is CASSSEGSNQPQHF. CDR3 DNA sequence: TGTGCCAGCAGCTCGGAGGGGAGTAATCAGCCCCAGCATTTT. The chain is built from TRBV7-2 and TRBJ1-5; weak D call: TRBD1 (5 bases). The CDR3 covers 14 residues. Germline values: CDR1 SGHTA, CDR2 FQGNSA. The V end was cut by 4 bases, the J end by 4 bases, with 11 bases between.

The chain joins TRBV20-1 to TRBJ2-3; 8 nucleotides agree with TRBD2. This CDR3 has 16 residues. Germline CDR1 reads DFQATT; CDR2 reads SNEGSKA (reference sequence). The J segment lost 8 bases and the V segment lost 4 bases, leaving 17 bases of the junction unmatched. The DNA for the CDR3 is TGCAGTGCTATCACCAGTGGAGCGGGGGCCTCGGGTACGCAGTATTTT. Translated: CSAITSGAGASGTQYF.

This clonotype was seen more than once but under ten times. This CDR3 is CSVGGIGFYEQYF. The DNA of the CDR3 is TGCAGCGTTGGGGGAATAGGGTTCTACGAGCAGTACTTC. V is TRBV29-1 and J is TRBJ2-7, with unresolved D. This CDR3 comprises 13 residues. Germline assignment: CDR1 SQVTM and CDR2 ANQGSEA. V was trimmed by 4 bases and J by 3 bases, leaving 13 bases between them.